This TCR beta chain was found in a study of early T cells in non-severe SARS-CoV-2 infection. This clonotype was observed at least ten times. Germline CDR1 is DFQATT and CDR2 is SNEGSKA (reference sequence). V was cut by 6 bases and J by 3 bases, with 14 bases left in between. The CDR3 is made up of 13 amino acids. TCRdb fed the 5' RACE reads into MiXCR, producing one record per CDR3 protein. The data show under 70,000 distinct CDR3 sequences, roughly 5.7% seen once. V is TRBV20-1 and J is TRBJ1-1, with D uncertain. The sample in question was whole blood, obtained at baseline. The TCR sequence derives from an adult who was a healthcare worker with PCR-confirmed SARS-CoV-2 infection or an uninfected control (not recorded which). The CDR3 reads CSAPKTSDTEAFF. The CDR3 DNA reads TGCAGTGCCCCTAAGACGTCTGACACTGAAGCTTTCTTT.